The clone carrying this TCR beta chain was picked up one time. The authors' processing: Estimates of nucleated cell counts were drawn from the amplification of reference gene primers. TCRdb's table, derived via immunoSEQ multiplex PCR, lists solely in-frame clones and lacks some. V and J calls and clone size are those listed in that table; D and trimming were worked out from the DNA. The top ten clones hold over 1% of a sample with some 300,000 clones, 85% to 90% of them seen once. The sample is drawn from a study of blood T cell repertoires in COVID-19. Study context: Researchers got acute and convalescent COVID-19 samples from the United States, Italy and Spain. From T cells, B-cell-depleted T cells, or PBMCs came the material, which was cDNA or gDNA.

Unmatched junction bases numbered 6, after V lost 1 base and J lost 0 bases. The CDR3 length is 16 residues. From germline, CDR1 is MDHEN and CDR2 SYDVKM. Sequencing was done on a sample of peripheral blood. The chain joins TRBV28 to TRBJ2-7; 7 bases line up with TRBD1. The receptor comes from a man between 65 and 79 years old with acute or convalescent COVID-19. The CDR3 DNA reads as TGTGCCAGCAGTTTATCCGGGACAGCCGGCTCCTACGAGCAGTACTTC. It specifies CASSLSGTAGSYEQYF. Full variable domain (remainder filled in from reference TRBV28 and TRBJ2-7): DVKVTQSSRYLVKRTGEKVFLECVQDMDHENMFWYRQDPGLGLRLIYFSYDVKMKEKGDIPEGYSVSREKKERFSLILESASTNQTSMYLCASSLSGTAGSYEQYFGPGTRLTVT.